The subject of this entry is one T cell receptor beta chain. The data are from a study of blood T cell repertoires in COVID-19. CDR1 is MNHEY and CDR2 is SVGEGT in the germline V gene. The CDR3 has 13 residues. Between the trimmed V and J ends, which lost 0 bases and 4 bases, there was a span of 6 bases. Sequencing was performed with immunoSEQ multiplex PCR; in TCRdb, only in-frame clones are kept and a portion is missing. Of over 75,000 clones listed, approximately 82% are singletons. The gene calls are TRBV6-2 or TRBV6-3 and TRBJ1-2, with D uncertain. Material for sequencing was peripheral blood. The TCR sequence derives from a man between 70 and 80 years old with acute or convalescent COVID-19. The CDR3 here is CASSYSSIYGYTF. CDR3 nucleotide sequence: TGTGCCAGCAGTTACTCGAGTATCTATGGCTACACCTTC.